Listed below are T cell receptor beta chains from one sample, sequenced in a study of vaccination effects on CD4 cells after COVID-19. Some clones are missing from TCRdb's copy, which holds only in-frame ones; the method was immunoSEQ multiplex PCR. The sample has about 66,000 clones, about 69% seen once. Antigens for these TCRs are unknown. Sequencing was performed on CD4+ T cells from PBMCs cultured without peptide, taken before COVID-19 vaccination. Receptor source: a human donor who had a prior SARS-CoV-2 infection. Each CDR3 is given with its conserved first and last residue. The D gene is left open where the match is weak. Clone size is stated in some rows and not others, as once, few, many or a class when expanded.

len | d_gene | j_gene | v_gene | abundance | CDR3aa | CDR3nt
16 | TRBD2 | TRBJ2-1 | TRBV5-1 | NA | CASSLGWASGYNEQFF | TGCGCCAGCAGCTTGGGATGGGCTAGCGGATACAATGAGCAGTTCTTC
15 | NA | TRBJ2-3 | TRBV2 | NA | CAIRGGATPPDTQYF | TGTGCCATAAGGGGGGGCGCGACACCCCCAGATACGCAGTATTTT
22 | TRBD2 | TRBJ2-3 | TRBV27 | NA | CASSWGPRLAGGWSRFTDTQYF | TGTGCCAGCAGTTGGGGGCCCCGACTAGCGGGGGGATGGAGTAGGTTCACAGATACGCAGTATTTT
14 | TRBD2 | TRBJ2-7 | TRBV27 | NA | CASSSLAAPYEQYF | TGTGCCAGCAGTTCACTAGCGGCCCCCTACGAGCAGTACTTC
16 | TRBD1 | TRBJ2-3 | TRBV5-1 | NA | CASSFNTGGPGDTQYF | TGCGCCAGCAGCTTCAACACAGGGGGGCCGGGAGATACGCAGTATTTT
17 | TRBD1 | TRBJ1-1 | TRBV7-6 | NA | CASGPGTGGPHNTEAFF | TGTGCCAGCGGCCCCGGGACAGGGGGACCTCACAACACTGAAGCTTTCTTT
11 | TRBD1 | TRBJ2-7 | TRBV12-5 | once | CASGLGQAQYF | TGTGCTAGTGGTTTAGGACAGGCCCAGTACTTC
13 | NA | TRBJ1-5 | TRBV30 | NA | CAWSFSINQPQHF | TGTGCCTGGAGTTTTAGCATCAATCAGCCCCAGCATTTT
14 | TRBD1 | TRBJ1-4 | TRBV18 | NA | CASSPGQINEKLFF | TGTGCCAGCTCACCGGGACAGATAAATGAAAAACTGTTTTTT
14 | NA | TRBJ2-5 | TRBV19 | NA | CASKGFGAPETQYF | TGTGCCAGTAAGGGTTTCGGCGCCCCAGAGACCCAGTACTTC
11 | TRBD2 | TRBJ2-7 | TRBV20-1 | NA | CSGGGIREQYF | TGCAGTGGGGGGGGGATCCGAGAGCAGTACTTC
15 | NA | TRBJ2-7 | TRBV7-8 | NA | CASSFLSGPTYEQYF | TGTGCCAGCAGCTTTCTCAGCGGGCCTACCTACGAGCAGTACTTC
17 | TRBD1 | TRBJ2-1 | TRBV14 | NA | CASSQMGQGAPYNEQFF | TGTGCCAGCAGCCAGATGGGTCAGGGGGCTCCCTACAATGAGCAGTTCTTC
15 | TRBD1 | TRBJ1-1 | TRBV10-3 | few | CANPHRGSMNTEAFF | TGTGCCAACCCACACAGGGGATCGATGAACACTGAAGCTTTCTTT
16 | TRBD1 | TRBJ1-5 | TRBV18 | NA | CASSPQGAAFVQPQHF | TGTGCCAGCTCACCCCAGGGGGCGGCCTTCGTACAGCCCCAGCATTTT
13 | NA | TRBJ1-2 | TRBV18 | once | CASSPGDGDGYTF | TGTGCCAGCTCACCCGGCGACGGGGATGGCTACACCTTC
16 | TRBD2 | TRBJ2-7 | TRBV7-8 | NA | CASSQGTSGLIYEQYF | TGTGCCAGCAGCCAAGGGACTAGCGGACTTATCTACGAGCAGTACTTC
16 | TRBD1 | TRBJ1-2 | TRBV11-2 | NA | CASSPPGTGRSYGYTF | TGTGCCAGCAGCCCCCCCGGGACAGGGAGATCCTATGGCTACACCTTC
15 | NA | TRBJ1-1 | TRBV30 | NA | CAWTTPAGRGTEAFF | TGTGCCTGGACCACCCCGGCAGGGCGGGGAACTGAAGCTTTCTTT
16 | TRBD2 | TRBJ2-5 | TRBV4-1 | NA | CASSKRTSGEQETQYF | TGCGCCAGCAGTAAAAGGACTAGCGGGGAACAAGAGACCCAGTACTTC
16 | TRBD2 | TRBJ2-2 | TRBV2 | NA | CASSDLSGANTGELFF | TGTGCCAGCAGTGATTTGAGCGGGGCCAACACCGGGGAGCTGTTTTTT